This passage covers 9 T cell receptor beta chains from one sample sequenced in a study of human T cells and chemical hapten exposure. A single record per CDR3 protein comes from TCRdb applying MiXCR to the RACE reads. The sample consists of about 80,000 distinct CDR3 sequences, roughly 7.2% of them appearing once. Time point meaning: patch test 1, 2 weeks after DPC sensitization. Treatment noted: therapeutic diphenylcyclopropenone sensitization with weekly scalp DPC. This material consisted of whole blood, taken in connection with sensitization to the hapten diphenylcyclopropenone (DPC). These receptors all come from a woman aged 25-40 years with alopecia areata. Some clones in this sample may be carry-over from other donors' samples.

Comment on this clonotype: The germline gene is not matched at one end of the junction; a read error may be the cause. The V call is TRBV6-5, the J call TRBJ1-3; D unresolved. The CDR3 totals 15 residues. In germline, CDR1 is MNHEY, CDR2 SVGAGI. The CDR3 coding sequence is TGTTCCAGCAGTTACAGTACGGGATCGGGAAACACCATATATTTT. This sequence encodes CSSSYSTGSGNTIYF.

In this sample, this clonotype turned up many times. The chain is built from TRBV12-3 or TRBV12-4 and TRBJ1-1; TRBD1 might be the D (6 bases). V dropped 9 bases and J dropped 4 bases, with 18 bases sitting between them. This CDR3 has 14 amino acids. The CDR3, as DNA: TGTGCCAGTGGGGCAACGGGGGGCATCACTGAAGCTTTCTTT. Protein product: CASGATGGITEAFF.

This clonotype was detected ten times or more. V is TRBV6-5 and J is TRBJ2-7, with 13 bases lining up with TRBD2. V was clipped by 5 bases and J by 4 bases; unmatched bases: 11. This CDR3 is built from 17 residues. CDR1 is MNHEY, CDR2 SVGAGI, per germline. The CDR3 reads CASSRLAGGLLPYEQYF. For the CDR3, the DNA is TGTGCCAGCAGTCGACTAGCGGGGGGTTTACTACCGTACGAGCAGTACTTC.

This clonotype was picked up a small number of times. V gene TRBV6-6 combines with J gene TRBJ2-7; possible D gene TRBD1, 6 bases. This CDR3 is built from 14 residues. CDR1 is MNHNY and CDR2 is SVGAGI in the germline V gene (reference sequence). Trimming removed 6 bases from V and 3 bases from J, with 15 bases in between. The CDR3 loop reads CASSPAGAYYEQYF. The CDR3, as DNA: TGTGCCAGCAGCCCGGCAGGGGCCTACTACGAGCAGTACTTC.

This clonotype has a handful of counts. The rearrangement joins TRBV2 to TRBJ2-3; D is possibly TRBD1 (6 bases). CDR1 is SNHLY, CDR2 FYNNEI, per germline. The CDR3 contains 15 residues. Trimming pared 5 bases from V and 0 bases from J, leaving 12 bases between. CDR3 residues: CASSPQGLSTDTQYF. CDR3 sequence (DNA): TGTGCCAGCAGTCCGCAGGGGCTTAGCACAGATACGCAGTATTTT.

This chain connects TRBV6-1 to TRBJ1-1, with D possibly TRBD1 on 5 matching bases. This CDR3 region has 15 residues. Looked up from germline, CDR1 is MNHNS and CDR2 is SASEGT. V lost 6 bases, J lost 1 base, and 15 bases lay in between. CDR3: CASSDGWGRNTEAFF. The CDR3 DNA follows: TGTGCCAGCAGCGATGGTTGGGGGAGGAACACTGAAGCTTTCTTT.

This clonotype was picked up many times. V and J are TRBV15 and TRBJ2-3, with TRBD2 matching over 9 bases. Germline CDR1 LNHNV, CDR2 YYDKDF (reference sequence). J was trimmed by 4 bases and V by 2 bases; bases with no gene match: 4. There are 15 residues in the CDR3. The CDR3 sequence: CATSRPQRGADTQYF. CDR3 nucleotide sequence: TGTGCCACCAGCAGACCCCAGCGGGGGGCAGATACGCAGTATTTT.

The sample holds many counts of this clonotype. This chain connects TRBV12-3 or TRBV12-4 to TRBJ2-3, with D possibly matching TRBD1 (5 bases). The CDR3 sequence is 15 residues long. Trimming pared 3 bases from V and 0 bases from J, leaving 10 bases between. The CDR3 sequence is CASSLRTSSTDTQYF. The CDR3 nucleotides read TGTGCCAGCAGTTTGAGGACATCCAGCACAGATACGCAGTATTTT.

The J gene is TRBJ1-5, the V gene TRBV6-2 or TRBV6-3, with unresolved D. V dropped 5 bases and J dropped 3 bases, with 2 bases sitting between them. This CDR3 has 11 amino acids. CDR1 is MNHEY, CDR2 SVGEGT, per germline. The DNA for the CDR3 is TGTGCCAGCAGTAACAATCAGCCCCAGCATTTT. Translating gives CASSNNQPQHF.